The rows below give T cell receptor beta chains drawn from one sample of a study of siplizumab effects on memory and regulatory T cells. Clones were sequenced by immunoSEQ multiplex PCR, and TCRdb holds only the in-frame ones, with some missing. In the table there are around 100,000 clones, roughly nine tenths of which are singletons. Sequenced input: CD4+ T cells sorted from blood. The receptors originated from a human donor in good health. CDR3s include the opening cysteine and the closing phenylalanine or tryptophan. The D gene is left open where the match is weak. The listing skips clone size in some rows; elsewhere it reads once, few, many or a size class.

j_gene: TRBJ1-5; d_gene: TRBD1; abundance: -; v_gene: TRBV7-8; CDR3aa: CASSLVGDRDNPTNNQPQHF; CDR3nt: TGTGCCAGCAGCTTAGTGGGTGACAGGGACAACCCGACTAACAATCAGCCCCAGCATTTT
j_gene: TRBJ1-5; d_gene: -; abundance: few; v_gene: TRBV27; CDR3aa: CASSFRENQPQHF; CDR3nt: TGTGCCAGCAGTTTCAGGGAAAATCAGCCCCAGCATTTT
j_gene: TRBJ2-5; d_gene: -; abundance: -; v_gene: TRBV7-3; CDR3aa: CASSSTGRGETQYF; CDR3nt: TGTGCCAGCAGCAGTACAGGGAGGGGAGAGACCCAGTACTTC
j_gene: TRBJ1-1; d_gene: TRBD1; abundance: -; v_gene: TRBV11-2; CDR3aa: CASSFGTVDFF; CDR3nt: TGTGCCAGCAGCTTCGGGACAGTTGATTTCTTT
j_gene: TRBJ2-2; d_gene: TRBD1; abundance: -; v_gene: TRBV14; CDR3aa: CASSQLQTGIGIFTGELFF; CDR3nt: TGTGCCAGCAGCCAACTCCAGACAGGGATTGGGATATTCACCGGGGAGCTGTTTTTT
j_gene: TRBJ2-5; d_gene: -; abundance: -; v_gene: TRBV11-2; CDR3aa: CASSFQGSKFGQETQYF; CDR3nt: TGTGCCAGCAGCTTCCAGGGCAGTAAATTCGGACAAGAGACCCAGTACTTC
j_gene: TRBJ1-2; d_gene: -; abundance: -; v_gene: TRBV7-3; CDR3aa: CASSPWQGGGYTF; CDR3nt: TGTGCCAGCAGCCCCTGGCAGGGCGGAGGCTACACCTTC
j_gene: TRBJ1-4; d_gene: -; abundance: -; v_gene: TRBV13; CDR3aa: CASSFRTDWGEKLFF; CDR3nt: TGTGCCAGCAGCTTCCGGACGGATTGGGGTGAAAAACTGTTTTTT
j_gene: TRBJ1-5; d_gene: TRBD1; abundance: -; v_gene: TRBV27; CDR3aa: CASSKGQGGRSNQPQHF; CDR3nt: TGTGCCAGCAGTAAAGGACAGGGTGGACGTAGCAATCAGCCCCAGCATTTT
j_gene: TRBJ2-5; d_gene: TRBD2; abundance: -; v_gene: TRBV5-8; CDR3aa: CASSFLAGGVETQYF; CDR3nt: TGTGCCAGCAGCTTCTTAGCGGGCGGGGTAGAGACCCAGTACTTC